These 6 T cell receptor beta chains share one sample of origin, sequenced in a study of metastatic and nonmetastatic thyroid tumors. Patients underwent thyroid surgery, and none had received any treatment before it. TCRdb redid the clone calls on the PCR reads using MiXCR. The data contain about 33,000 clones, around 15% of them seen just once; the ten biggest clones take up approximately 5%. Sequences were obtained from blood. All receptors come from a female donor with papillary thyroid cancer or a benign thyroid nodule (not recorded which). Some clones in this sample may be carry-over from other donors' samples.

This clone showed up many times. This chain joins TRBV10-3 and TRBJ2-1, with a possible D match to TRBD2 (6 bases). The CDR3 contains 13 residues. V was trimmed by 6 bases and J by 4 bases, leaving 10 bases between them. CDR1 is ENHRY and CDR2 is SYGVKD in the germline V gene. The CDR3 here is CAISGRGYNEQFF. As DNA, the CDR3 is TGTGCCATCAGCGGGAGAGGTTACAATGAGCAGTTCTTC.

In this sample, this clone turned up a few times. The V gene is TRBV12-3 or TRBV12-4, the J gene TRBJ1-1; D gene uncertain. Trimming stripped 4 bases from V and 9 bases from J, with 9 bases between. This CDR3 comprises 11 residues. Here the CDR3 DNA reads TGTGCCAGCAGTTCACAGAGAAAAGCTTTCTTT. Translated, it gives CASSSQRKAFF.

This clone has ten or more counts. The chain's CDR3 is CAWSPPPLGGGEETQYF. In DNA, the CDR3 is TGTGCCTGGAGCCCGCCCCCGTTAGGGGGCGGGGAAGAGACCCAGTACTTC. The chain links TRBV30 to TRBJ2-5; possibly TRBD1 for D (7 bases). This CDR3 spans 17 amino acids. V lost 3 bases and J 3 bases, leaving 23 bases between the germline ends. Germline V gene data show CDR1 as GTSNPN and CDR2 as SVGIG (reference sequence).

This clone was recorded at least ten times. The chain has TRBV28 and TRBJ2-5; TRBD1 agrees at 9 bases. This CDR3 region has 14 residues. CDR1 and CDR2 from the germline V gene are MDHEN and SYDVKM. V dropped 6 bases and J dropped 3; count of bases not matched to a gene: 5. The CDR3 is CASSHRGREETQYF. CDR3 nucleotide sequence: TGTGCCAGCAGCCACAGGGGGCGAGAAGAGACCCAGTACTTC.

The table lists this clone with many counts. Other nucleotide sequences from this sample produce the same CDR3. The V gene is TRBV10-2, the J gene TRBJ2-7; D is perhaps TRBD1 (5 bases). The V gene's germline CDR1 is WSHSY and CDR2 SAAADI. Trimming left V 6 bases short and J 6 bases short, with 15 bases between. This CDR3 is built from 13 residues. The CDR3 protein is CASRDTPTCEQYF. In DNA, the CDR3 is TGCGCCAGCAGGGACACCCCCACCTGCGAGCAGTACTTC.

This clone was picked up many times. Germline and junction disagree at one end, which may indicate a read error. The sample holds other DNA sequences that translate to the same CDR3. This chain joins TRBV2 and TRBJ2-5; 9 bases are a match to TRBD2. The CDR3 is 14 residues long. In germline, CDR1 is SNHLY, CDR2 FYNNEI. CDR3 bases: TGTGCTAGCAATGCGGGGGGGCTTCAAGAGACCCAGTACTTC. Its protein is CASNAGGLQETQYF.